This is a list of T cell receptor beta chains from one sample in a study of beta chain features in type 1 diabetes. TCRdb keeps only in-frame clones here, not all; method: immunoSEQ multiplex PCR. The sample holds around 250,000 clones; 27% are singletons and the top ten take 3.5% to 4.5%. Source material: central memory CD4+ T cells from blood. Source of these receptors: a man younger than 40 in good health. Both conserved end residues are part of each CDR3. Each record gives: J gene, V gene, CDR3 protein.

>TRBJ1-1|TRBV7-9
CASSPTRDTEAFF
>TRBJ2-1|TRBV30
CAWSRSVHEQFF
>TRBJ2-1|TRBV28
CASSYIDAAHEQFF
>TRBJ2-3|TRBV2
CASSVSGDTQYF
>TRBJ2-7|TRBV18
CASSPQMGQGIYEQYF
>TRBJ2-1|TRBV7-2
CASSKTRGAQFF
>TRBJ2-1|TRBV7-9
CASSADSPSSEQFF
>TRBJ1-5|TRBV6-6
CASSAHSDNQPQHF
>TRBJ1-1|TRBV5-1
CASSSQENTEAFF
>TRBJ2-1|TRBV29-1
CSVGSAGEQFF
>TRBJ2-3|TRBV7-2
CASSFTYSTDTQYF
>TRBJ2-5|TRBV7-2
CASSSQFGTSGGAAETQYF
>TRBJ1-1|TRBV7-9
CASSLAGVNTEAFF
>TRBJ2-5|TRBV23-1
CASSETPTQETQYF
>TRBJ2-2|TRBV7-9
CASSLALLTSRTGELFF
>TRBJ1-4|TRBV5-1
CASRHGETNEKLFF
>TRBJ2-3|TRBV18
CASSRTGDASTDTQYF
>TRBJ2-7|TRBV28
CASSSGGYEQYF
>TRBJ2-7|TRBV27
CASSLSRGGTGNPRQQYF
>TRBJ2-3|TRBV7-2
CASSPGAGGRIYTQYF
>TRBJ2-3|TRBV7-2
CASSLGPSTSTDTQYF
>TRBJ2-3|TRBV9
CASSVTSGGTADTQYF
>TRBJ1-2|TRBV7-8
CASSSTGGAGNGYTF